A single sample is the source of the 23 T cell receptor beta chains below, sequenced in a study of a mutant IDH1 vaccine in newly diagnosed glioma. Measured with immunoSEQ multiplex PCR; TCRdb has only the in-frame clones, and not every one. The sample holds about 58,000 clones, approximately 79% seen once. Time point described: week 5, during vaccination. Topical imiquimod was applied with each vaccine dose, which held 300 ug of mutant IDH1 20-mer peptide. Their specific antigens are unknown. The sample consisted of PBMCs, taken from a glioma patient whose treatment included an IDH1 peptide vaccine. All receptors come from a woman in her forties or fifties with glioma.

This chain uses TRBV19 with TRBJ2-7; 15 bases agree with TRBD2. This CDR3 is 15 amino acids long. J gave up 6 bases and V 6 bases, and 6 bases lay outside the gene matches. The germline V gene encodes CDR1 LNHDA and CDR2 SQIVND (reference sequence). As DNA, the CDR3 is TGTGCCAGTAGGACAAGGACTAGCGGGGGGGGCGAGCAGTACTTC. This codes for CASRTRTSGGGEQYF.

This rearrangement joins TRBV4-3 to TRBJ1-3; D uncertain. Looked up from germline, CDR1 is LGHNA and CDR2 is YSLEER. The ends were cut back, 1 base at V and 0 bases at J, with 7 bases in the middle. The CDR3 sequence is 15 residues long. As DNA, the CDR3 is TGCGCCAGCAGCCAAGTGGCAGACTCTGGAAACACCATATATTTT. It yields the protein CASSQVADSGNTIYF.

CDR3 sequence reads: CASSWTQKSYPEAFF. The CDR3, as DNA: TGTGCCAGCAGCTGGACCCAGAAGAGCTACCCTGAAGCTTTCTTT. This chain links TRBV5-6 with TRBJ1-1; D unclear. Germline CDR1 SGHDT, CDR2 YYEEEE. The V gene lost 3 bases and the J gene lost 6 bases, with 18 bases spanning the gap. The CDR3 extends over 15 amino acids.

J is TRBJ2-7 and V is TRBV4-1, with D tentatively TRBD1 or TRBD2 (5 bases each). Trimming removed 5 bases from V and 2 bases from J, with 16 bases in between. The CDR3 contains 15 residues. The V gene's germline CDR1 is MGHRA and CDR2 YSYEKL. CDR3 residues: CASSVGGRAAYEQYF. CDR3 DNA: TGCGCCAGCAGCGTCGGAGGCAGGGCCGCCTACGAGCAGTACTTC.

This chain links TRBV27 with TRBJ2-1; D uncertain. Germline CDR1 and CDR2: MNHEY and SMNVEV (reference sequence). The CDR3 has 10 amino acids. V gave up 6 bases and J gave up 7 bases, with 4 bases separating them. CDR3 residues: CASRGNEQFF. CDR3 coding DNA: TGTGCCAGCAGAGGTAATGAGCAGTTCTTC.

The gene calls are TRBV2 and TRBJ1-1; no reliable D call. The CDR3 contains 18 residues. Germline V lookup: CDR1 SNHLY, CDR2 FYNNEI. Between the trimmed V and J ends, which lost 8 bases and 0 bases, there was a span of 25 bases. CDR3 sequence (DNA): TGTGCCAGCCAATTCGGGCAGGCAATCATCGGAATGAACACTGAAGCTTTCTTT. Protein: CASQFGQAIIGMNTEAFF.

V gene TRBV5-5 combines with J gene TRBJ1-2; TRBD1 might be the D (5 bases). Germline V gives CDR1 SGHKS, CDR2 YYEKEE (reference sequence). The CDR3 loop spans 15 amino acids. The ends were cut back, 4 bases at V and 5 bases at J, with 18 bases in the middle. The CDR3 reads CASSPYGQGDYGYTF. The CDR3, as DNA: TGTGCCAGCAGCCCCTATGGGCAGGGAGATTATGGCTACACCTTC. The whole variable domain, remainder taken from reference TRBV5-5 and TRBJ1-2, is DAGVTQSPTHLIKTRGQQVTLRCSPISGHKSVSWYQQVLGQGPQFIFQYYEKEERGRGNFPDRFSARQFPNYSSELNVNALLLGDSALYLCASSPYGQGDYGYTFGSGTRLTVV.

The chain couples TRBV7-9 to TRBJ1-6; D unresolved. Germline V gene data show CDR1 as SEHNR and CDR2 as FQNEAQ (reference sequence). V gave up 1 base and J gave up 9 bases, with 4 bases separating them. The CDR3 loop spans 12 amino acids. The CDR3 DNA reads TGTGCCAGCAGCTTAGGGGTTTCACCCCTCCACTTT. This gives the protein CASSLGVSPLHF.

The gene calls are TRBV5-1 and TRBJ2-2; D may be TRBD1 (5 bases). The V end lost 1 base, the J end lost 5 bases, and 18 bases lay between the germline ends. Germline loops: CDR1 SGHRS, CDR2 YFSETQ. The CDR3 runs 17 residues. CDR3 nucleotide sequence: TGCGCCAGCAGCTTGAGCCTGGGCCAGGGCGGAACCGGGGAGCTGTTTTTT. Encoded protein: CASSLSLGQGGTGELFF.

The gene calls are TRBV19 and TRBJ2-2; 12 nucleotides align to TRBD2. The CDR3 is made up of 15 amino acids. Germline trimming cut 6 bases from V and 1 base from J; bases unmatched to any gene: 0. Germline values: CDR1 LNHDA, CDR2 SQIVND (reference sequence). In nucleotides, the CDR3 is TGTGCCAGTAGGACTAGCGGGGGGAACACCGGGGAGCTGTTTTTT. Its translation is CASRTSGGNTGELFF.

The chain is built from TRBV5-1 and TRBJ2-7; 10 bases match TRBD1. This CDR3 is built from 14 residues. J was trimmed by 6 bases and V by 4 bases; bases with no gene match: 7. Germline lookup yields CDR1 SGHRS and CDR2 YFSETQ. In nucleotides, the CDR3 is TGCGCCAGCAGCGCCGACAGGGGGCGCGGCGAGCAGTACTTC. The encoded protein is CASSADRGRGEQYF.

The rearrangement uses TRBV27 and TRBJ2-1; 9 bases are a match to TRBD2. Per germline, CDR1 MNHEY and CDR2 SMNVEV (reference sequence). V trimming: 2 bases; J trimming: 9 bases; junction bases outside the gene matches: 2. This CDR3 contains 13 residues. The CDR3 nucleotides read TGTGCCAGCAGTTTAGCGGGGGGGGGTGAGCAGTTCTTC. It is translated as CASSLAGGGEQFF.

This chain uses TRBV7-9 with TRBJ2-5; TRBD2 matches at 10 bases. The CDR3 consists of 14 residues. V dropped 7 bases and J dropped 2; count of bases not matched to a gene: 4. Germline CDR1 SEHNR, CDR2 FQNEAQ (reference sequence). The CDR3 here is CASNVAGGQETQYF. The CDR3 bases are TGTGCCAGCAACGTAGCGGGGGGACAAGAGACCCAGTACTTC.

Concerning this clone: The junction departs from germline at one end; a sequencing error may be responsible. The genes are TRBV29-1 and TRBJ1-2; D is unclear. Germline V gene data show CDR1 as SQVTM and CDR2 as ANQGSEA. The CDR3 totals 9 residues. CDR3 loop: CSVEEAAFF. The CDR3, as DNA: TGCAGCGTTGAAGAAGCGGCTTTCTTC. Looking up the rest from reference TRBV29-1 and TRBJ1-2 gives the full variable domain: SAVISQKPSRDICQRGTSLTIQCQVDSQVTMMFWYRQQPGQSLTLIATANQGSEATYESGFVIDKFPISRPNLTFSTLTVSNMSPEDSSIYLCSVEEAAFFGSGTRLTVV.

The chain recombines TRBV6-1 with TRBJ2-7, with a weak D call TRBD2 (6 bases). The V end lost 0 bases, the J end lost 0 bases, and 9 bases lay between the germline ends. CDR1 and CDR2 from the germline V gene are MNHNS and SASEGT. CDR3 length equals 15 residues. DNA of the CDR3: TGTGCCAGCAGTGAAGCGGGGGGTTCCTCCTACGAGCAGTACTTC. This encodes CASSEAGGSSYEQYF.

V gene TRBV14 combines with J gene TRBJ1-1; D is undetermined. CDR1 is SGHDN and CDR2 is FVKESK in the germline V gene. V lost 1 base and J lost 1, with 4 bases in between. CDR3 size: 13 residues. CDR3 nucleotide sequence: TGTGCCAGCAGCCAAGGGGAGAACACTGAAGCTTTCTTT. It specifies CASSQGENTEAFF.

This chain connects TRBV6-6 to TRBJ2-7, with 11 bases that match TRBD1. The CDR3 consists of 16 residues. Germline lookup yields CDR1 MNHNY and CDR2 SVGAGI (reference sequence). Unmatched junction bases numbered 15, after V lost 9 bases and J lost 5 bases. CDR3 region: CASCPPHGQGANEQYF. CDR3 DNA: TGTGCCAGTTGCCCTCCGCATGGACAGGGGGCCAACGAGCAGTACTTC.

This clone was counted a few times. The J gene is TRBJ2-7, the V gene TRBV2; maybe TRBD1 (5 bases). CDR1 SNHLY and CDR2 FYNNEI come from the germline V gene. Deletions cut 6 bases from V and 4 bases from J, with 10 bases between. The CDR3 extends over 12 amino acids. DNA of the CDR3: TGTGCCAGCAGCCCCGACAGATACGAGCAGTACTTC. Its translation: CASSPDRYEQYF. The whole variable domain, filled in from reference TRBV2 and TRBJ2-7, reads EPEVTQTPSHQVTQMGQEVILRCVPISNHLYFYWYRQILGQKVEFLVSFYNNEISEKSEIFDDQFSVERPDGSNFTLKIRSTKLEDSAMYFCASSPDRYEQYFGPGTRLTVT.

This clone is a singleton in its sample. This sequence joins TRBV27 and TRBJ2-3; tentatively, D is TRBD2 (5 bases). V was pared by 5 bases and J by 3 bases, with 21 bases between. Germline CDR1 and CDR2: MNHEY and SMNVEV (reference sequence). There are 17 residues in the CDR3. The CDR3 bases are TGTGCCAGCAGTCCCTTCTTCGCGGGCCAACGGACAGATACGCAGTATTTT. As protein: CASSPFFAGQRTDTQYF.

The V and J genes are TRBV5-5 and TRBJ1-2; D is ambiguous. There are 12 residues in the CDR3. Germline V gene data show CDR1 as SGHKS and CDR2 as YYEKEE (reference sequence). V shed 1 base and J shed 6 bases, with 7 bases lying between them. The CDR3 sequence: CASSLTWDGYTF. For the CDR3, the DNA is TGTGCCAGCAGCTTGACGTGGGATGGCTACACCTTC. The variable domain in full, completed from reference TRBV5-5 and TRBJ1-2, reads DAGVTQSPTHLIKTRGQQVTLRCSPISGHKSVSWYQQVLGQGPQFIFQYYEKEERGRGNFPDRFSARQFPNYSSELNVNALLLGDSALYLCASSLTWDGYTFGSGTRLTVV.

The chain recombines TRBV6-1 with TRBJ2-7, with D tentatively TRBD2 (6 bases). CDR3 size: 17 residues. Trimming removed 2 bases from V and 4 bases from J, with 21 bases in between. Germline lookup yields CDR1 MNHNS and CDR2 SASEGT. The CDR3 DNA sequence: TGTGCCAGCAGTGAATTGGCCACGGGGGAGCGCTTTTACGAGCAGTACTTC. Amino acids: CASSELATGERFYEQYF.

The rearrangement uses TRBV27 and TRBJ1-1, with D unresolved. The CDR3 is 15 amino acids. V lost 0 bases and J lost 1, with 9 bases in between. In germline, CDR1 is MNHEY, CDR2 SMNVEV (reference sequence). The CDR3 sequence is CASSLSAGRNTEAFF. In nucleotides, the CDR3 is TGTGCCAGCAGTTTATCGGCAGGTCGGAACACTGAAGCTTTCTTT.

The chain has TRBV11-2 and TRBJ1-2, with 8 bases matching TRBD1. V trimming: 4 bases; J trimming: 3 bases; junction bases outside the gene matches: 7. CDR1 SGHAT and CDR2 FQNNGV come from the germline V gene. CDR3 length equals 15 residues. CDR3 in DNA: TGTGCCAGCAGCTCGCCGGACAGGGAAGACTATGGCTACACCTTC. Translating it yields CASSSPDREDYGYTF.